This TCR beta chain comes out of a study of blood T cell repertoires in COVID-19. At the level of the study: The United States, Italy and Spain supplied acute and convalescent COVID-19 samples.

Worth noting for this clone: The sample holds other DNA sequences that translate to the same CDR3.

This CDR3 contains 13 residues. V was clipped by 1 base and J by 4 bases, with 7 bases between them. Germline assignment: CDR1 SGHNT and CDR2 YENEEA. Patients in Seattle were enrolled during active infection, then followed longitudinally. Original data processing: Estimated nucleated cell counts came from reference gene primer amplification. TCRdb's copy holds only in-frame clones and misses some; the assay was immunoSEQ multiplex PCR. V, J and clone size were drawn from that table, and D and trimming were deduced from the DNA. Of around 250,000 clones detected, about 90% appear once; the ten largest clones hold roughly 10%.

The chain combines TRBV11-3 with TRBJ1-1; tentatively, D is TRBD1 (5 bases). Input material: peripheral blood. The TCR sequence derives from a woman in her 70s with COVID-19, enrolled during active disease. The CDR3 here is CASSLVRGTEAFF. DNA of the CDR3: TGTGCCAGCAGCTTAGTTAGGGGCACTGAAGCTTTCTTT.